A selection of T cell receptor beta chains follows, all from one sample in a study of human T cells and chemical hapten exposure. One entry per CDR3 protein, called by TCRdb with MiXCR from the RACE reads. Counted here are roughly 100,000 distinct CDR3 sequences, roughly 9.1% occurring once; the ten biggest clones make up roughly 4%. The specimen comprised whole blood, sampled in connection with sensitization to the hapten diphenylcyclopropenone (DPC). These receptors were taken from a woman between 35 and 50 years old with alopecia areata. Some clones in this sample may be carry-over from other donors' samples. Both conserved end residues are part of each CDR3. Fields, in order: J gene, clone size, D gene, V gene, CDR3 protein, CDR3 DNA. The D gene is left open where the match is weak. The size entry is marked missing in some rows and otherwise reads once, few, many or a size class.

J gene: TRBJ2-1; clone size: .; D gene: .; V gene: TRBV7-2; CDR3 protein: CASSLGRSSEQFF; CDR3 DNA: TGTGCCAGCAGCTTAGGTCGTTCAAGCGAGCAGTTCTTC
J gene: TRBJ1-5; clone size: many; D gene: TRBD1; V gene: TRBV10-2; CDR3 protein: CASMTGTGGDQPQHF; CDR3 DNA: TGCGCCAGCATGACGGGGACAGGGGGCGACCAGCCCCAGCATTTT
J gene: TRBJ1-4; clone size: many; D gene: .; V gene: TRBV14; CDR3 protein: CASSPGGGGEKLFF; CDR3 DNA: TGTGCCAGCAGCCCCGGGGGGGGCGGGGAAAAACTGTTTTTT
J gene: TRBJ2-1; clone size: .; D gene: TRBD2; V gene: TRBV29-1; CDR3 protein: CSGSGLAGIEEQFF; CDR3 DNA: TGCAGCGGGTCGGGGCTAGCGGGGATCGAGGAGCAGTTCTTC
J gene: TRBJ1-3; clone size: few; D gene: .; V gene: TRBV13; CDR3 protein: CASSLGPGTPGNTIYF; CDR3 DNA: TGTGCCAGCAGCTTAGGCCCGGGGACCCCTGGAAACACCATATATTTT
J gene: TRBJ1-2; clone size: many; D gene: .; V gene: TRBV4-1; CDR3 protein: CASSPSNYGYTF; CDR3 DNA: TGCGCCAGCAGCCCCTCTAACTATGGCTACACCTTC
J gene: TRBJ1-1; clone size: few; D gene: .; V gene: TRBV4-3; CDR3 protein: CASSQDRPVTDLKWGAFF; CDR3 DNA: TGCGCCAGCAGCCAAGATCGACCGGTGACAGATCTTAAATGGGGAGCTTTCTTT
J gene: TRBJ1-4; clone size: few; D gene: .; V gene: TRBV20-1; CDR3 protein: CSARDSGSSGEKLFF; CDR3 DNA: TGCAGTGCTAGAGATTCGGGATCGAGCGGAGAAAAACTGTTTTTT
J gene: TRBJ1-1; clone size: .; D gene: .; V gene: TRBV5-5; CDR3 protein: CASSLLQWGTEAFF; CDR3 DNA: TGTGCCAGCAGCTTATTGCAGTGGGGAACTGAAGCTTTCTTT
J gene: TRBJ1-6; clone size: many; D gene: .; V gene: TRBV3-1; CDR3 protein: CASSVYVGNSPLHF; CDR3 DNA: TGTGCCAGCAGCGTTTACGTCGGCAATTCACCCCTCCACTTT
J gene: TRBJ2-7; clone size: .; D gene: .; V gene: TRBV18; CDR3 protein: CASVAGGGGDEQYF; CDR3 DNA: TGTGCCAGCGTAGCAGGGGGGGGCGGCGACGAGCAGTACTTC
J gene: TRBJ2-3; clone size: .; D gene: TRBD1; V gene: TRBV5-5; CDR3 protein: CASSLMSGQGFPDTQYF; CDR3 DNA: TGTGCCAGCAGCTTGATGTCCGGACAGGGGTTCCCAGATACGCAGTATTTT
J gene: TRBJ1-1; clone size: many; D gene: .; V gene: TRBV24-1; CDR3 protein: CARTVGADTEAFF; CDR3 DNA: TGTGCCAGAACGGTTGGGGCGGACACTGAAGCTTTCTTT
J gene: TRBJ2-5; clone size: few; D gene: TRBD2; V gene: TRBV3-1; CDR3 protein: CASSQEGGPGETQYF; CDR3 DNA: TGTGCCAGCAGCCAAGAGGGAGGGCCCGGGGAGACCCAGTACTTC
J gene: TRBJ1-5; clone size: many; D gene: .; V gene: TRBV7-9; CDR3 protein: CASSSSGAGGNQPQHF; CDR3 DNA: TGTGCCAGCAGCTCTAGTGGGGCAGGGGGCAATCAGCCCCAGCATTTT
J gene: TRBJ2-5; clone size: few; D gene: .; V gene: TRBV9; CDR3 protein: CASSVAAGANQETQYF; CDR3 DNA: TGTGCCAGCAGCGTAGCGGCAGGGGCCAACCAAGAGACCCAGTACTTC
J gene: TRBJ1-3; clone size: .; D gene: .; V gene: TRBV12-3/TRBV12-4; CDR3 protein: CASSLGSGGNTIYF; CDR3 DNA: TGTGCCAGCAGTTTAGGGTCAGGTGGAAACACCATATATTTT
J gene: TRBJ1-5; clone size: many; D gene: .; V gene: TRBV6-2/TRBV6-3; CDR3 protein: CASSYRARNQPQHF; CDR3 DNA: TGTGCCAGCAGTTACAGGGCCCGCAATCAGCCCCAGCATTTT